This is a list of T cell receptor beta chains from one sample in a study of shared clonotypes between healthy human individuals. The table came from immunoSEQ multiplex PCR; TCRdb's copy has only in-frame clones and leaves some out. This table has over a million clones, approximately 98.5% appearing once. The specimen was naive CD4+ T cells sorted from blood. These receptor sequences come from a man aged 25-45 years in good health. CDR3s include the opening cysteine and the closing phenylalanine or tryptophan. A D gene is named only where the DNA matches it firmly. Where a row states a size, it is once, few, many or the class of an expanded clone; other rows omit it.

CDR3nt,CDR3aa,v_gene,d_gene,j_gene,abundance
TGTGCCACCAGCAGAGAAGGGACTAGCGGCAATGAGCAGTTCTTC,CATSREGTSGNEQFF,TRBV15,TRBD2,TRBJ2-1,.
TGCGCCAGCAGCGCGACTAGCGTCCCCTACTCCGAGCAGTACTTC,CASSATSVPYSEQYF,TRBV5-1,TRBD2,TRBJ2-7,.
TGTGCCAGCAGTTACTCGAGGCTCATAGGGAACTATGGCTACACCTTC,CASSYSRLIGNYGYTF,TRBV6-5,.,TRBJ1-2,.
TGTGCCAGTAGTAAGTTGAGCTCTGGGGCCAACGTCCTGACTTTC,CASSKLSSGANVLTF,TRBV19,.,TRBJ2-6,.
TGTGCCAGCAGCTTGGATCAGGGTTCCACTGAAGCTTTCTTT,CASSLDQGSTEAFF,TRBV11-2,.,TRBJ1-1,once
TGTGCCAGCAGCCAAGAGACGAGAAGCACAGATACGCAGTATTTT,CASSQETRSTDTQYF,TRBV16,.,TRBJ2-3,once
TGTGCCAGCAGCTTGACAGGGAGCACTGAAGCTTTCTTT,CASSLTGSTEAFF,TRBV7-9,TRBD1,TRBJ1-1,.
TGCGCCAGCAGTGAGTTAAAGGCCGGGTTGGTAGCGGGAGGTCATGAGCAGTTCTTC,CASSELKAGLVAGGHEQFF,TRBV10-1,TRBD2,TRBJ2-1,.
TGTGCCAGCAGCCCCGGGCTGGGTATCGTTTCCGCCAATGAGCAGTTCTTC,CASSPGLGIVSANEQFF,TRBV6-4,.,TRBJ2-1,.
TGTGCCAGTAGTATCGGCGGAACCATGAACACTGAAGCTTTCTTT,CASSIGGTMNTEAFF,TRBV19,.,TRBJ1-1,.
TGTGCCAGCACCGCCGAGGACGGCCGAGGGGCGTATGGCTACACCTTC,CASTAEDGRGAYGYTF,TRBV28,.,TRBJ1-2,.
TGTGCCAGCAGCCCTACGCGAGCAGATACGCAGTATTTT,CASSPTRADTQYF,TRBV7-3,.,TRBJ2-3,.
TGTGCCAGCAGCTTGGGTCCAGGGTGGGACGACGAGCAGTACTTC,CASSLGPGWDDEQYF,TRBV5-6,.,TRBJ2-7,.
TGCGCCAGCAGTCACGGGACAGGGGACCCCGGGCAGTACTTC,CASSHGTGDPGQYF,TRBV23-1,TRBD1,TRBJ2-7,.
TGTGCCAGCAGCCTCAGACTAGCGGGAGATTCGTACATTCAGTACTTC,CASSLRLAGDSYIQYF,TRBV11-2,TRBD2,TRBJ2-4,.
TGTGCCAGCAGCACAGGGGATTTGAACACTGAAGCTTTCTTT,CASSTGDLNTEAFF,TRBV21-1,.,TRBJ1-1,.
TGTGCCAGCCGGGGAGATGGGGGATTTTACGGGGAGCTGTTTTTT,CASRGDGGFYGELFF,TRBV6-1,.,TRBJ2-2,.
TGCGCCAGCAACCAGGGAGTCCCCGGTACGCAGTATTTT,CASNQGVPGTQYF,TRBV5-1,.,TRBJ2-3,.
TGTGCCAGCTCACCCATCCCGGGGTCGGATTTATACGAGCAGTACTTC,CASSPIPGSDLYEQYF,TRBV18,.,TRBJ2-7,once
TGTGCCAGCTCACCACCCATCGGGACAGGCCTCACAGATACGCAGTATTTT,CASSPPIGTGLTDTQYF,TRBV18,TRBD1,TRBJ2-3,.
TGTGCCAGCAGCTTGGGGCCAGGGTTATTTGGCACTGAAGCTTTCTTT,CASSLGPGLFGTEAFF,TRBV5-6,.,TRBJ1-1,.
TGCAGTGCAGGACCCTACAATGAGCAGTTCTTC,CSAGPYNEQFF,TRBV20-1,.,TRBJ2-1,.
TGCAGCGTTGACGTCTGGGACCAAGAGACCCAGTACTTC,CSVDVWDQETQYF,TRBV29-1,.,TRBJ2-5,.